This T cell receptor beta chain was found in a study of cytomegalovirus exposure and HLA in healthy donors. Study-level results: Within the data, a cluster of highly shared sequence variants was likely a sequencing artifact. A prior analysis recorded that most TCR beta V segments were productive about 87% or about 30% of the time. The study flagged roughly 150 TCR beta chains as cytomegalovirus-associated.

Researchers ran the PCR with 60 Vbeta and 13 Jbeta primers. The protocol was immunoSEQ multiplex PCR, while the TCRdb copy is restricted to in-frame clones and leaves out a portion. The sample yields around 110,000 clones, approximately 81% seen once. Turning to this clone: Its specificity is not known.

The clonotype comes from a woman under 30 in good health and CMV-seropositive. The specimen sequenced was PBMCs.

The CDR3: CASSYRKGGTYNEQFF. The CDR3 nucleotides read TGTGCCAGCAGTTATAGAAAGGGGGGGACCTACAATGAGCAGTTCTTC. This chain joins TRBV27 and TRBJ2-1, with D possibly being TRBD2 (7 bases). Germline V gives CDR1 MNHEY, CDR2 SMNVEV (reference sequence). This CDR3 region has 16 residues. V was pared by 4 bases and J by 2 bases, with 15 bases between.